One and the same sample provided the 12 T cell receptor beta chains below, sequenced in a study of post-analysis software for immune sequencing data. General study results and limits: TRBV5-6, TRBV5-1 and TRBV20-1 were among about 5 TRBV segments more frequent in patients than controls.

cDNA libraries of TCR beta carried unique molecular identifiers. TCRdb re-derived calls from the PCR reads in MiXCR, one entry per CDR3 protein. The sample lists just over 250,000 distinct CDR3 sequences, roughly a third seen once, with roughly 4.8% in the top ten. What these receptors recognize is not known. Source material: blood. Every receptor here comes from a girl under 18 with multiple sclerosis.

In this sample, this clonotype turned up once. A much bigger clone sits one base away, suggesting this may be a read error. The rearrangement joins TRBV6-6 to TRBJ1-5; weak D call: TRBD1 (5 bases). Trimming took 0 bases from V and 1 from J, leaving 7 bases between them. This CDR3 spans 15 amino acids. The germline V gene encodes CDR1 MNHNY and CDR2 SVGAGI (reference sequence). This CDR3 reads CASSYSKGSNQPQHF. Written as DNA, the CDR3 is TGTGCCAGCAGTTACTCGAAGGGGAGCAATCAGCCCCAGCATTTT.

In its sample, this clonotype was seen many times. The V and J genes are TRBV7-2 and TRBJ1-2; D unresolved. Germline V gives CDR1 SGHTA, CDR2 FQGNSA. V was shortened by 1 base and J by 6 bases, with 15 bases between the two germline ends. CDR3 length: 15 amino acids. CDR3 coding DNA: TGTGCCAGCAGCTTAGTGTCGACGGGGAGGGATGGCTACACCTTC. Amino acids: CASSLVSTGRDGYTF.

This clonotype was seen repeatedly, ten times or more. The rearrangement links TRBV20-1 to TRBJ2-1, with TRBD2 matching over 14 bases. After removal of 1 base from V and 9 bases from J, the junction contained 8 bases not matched to a gene. Germline V gene data show CDR1 as DFQATT and CDR2 as SNEGSKA (reference sequence). The CDR3 covers 16 residues. This CDR3 is CSARGATSGRASEQFF. CDR3 in DNA: TGCAGTGCTAGAGGGGCGACTAGCGGGAGGGCCAGTGAGCAGTTCTTC.

The J gene is TRBJ2-1, the V gene TRBV28; TRBD2 matches 7 bases. Per germline, CDR1 MDHEN and CDR2 SYDVKM. This CDR3 has 14 residues. J was trimmed by 1 base and V by 7 bases; bases with no gene match: 4. The CDR3 is CASTGGLSYNEQFF. DNA of the CDR3: TGTGCCAGCACGGGGGGACTTTCCTACAATGAGCAGTTCTTC.

The gene calls are TRBV24-1 and TRBJ1-5; TRBD1 agrees at 9 bases. Germline-derived CDR1 and CDR2 are KGHDR and SFDVKD. Unmatched junction bases numbered 13, after V lost 1 base and J lost 7 bases. The CDR3 spans 18 residues. CDR3 sequence (DNA): TGTGCCACCAGTGATTTAGCGGGGGGACAGGGAGCAAAGCAGCCCCAGCATTTT. Its protein product is CATSDLAGGQGAKQPQHF.

This clonotype was detected ten times or more. The genes are TRBV6-5 and TRBJ1-4; tentatively, D is TRBD1 (5 bases). The V end lost 5 bases, the J end lost 3 bases, and 13 bases lay between the germline ends. Germline V lookup: CDR1 MNHEY, CDR2 SVGAGI. The CDR3 totals 15 residues. CDR3 sequence: CASSLSRVANEKLFF. Written as DNA, the CDR3 is TGTGCCAGCAGTCTATCCAGGGTTGCTAATGAAAAACTGTTTTTT.

The chain uses TRBV3-1 and TRBJ2-2; 9 bases align to TRBD2. In germline, CDR1 is LGHDT, CDR2 YNNKEL (reference sequence). The CDR3 loop spans 19 amino acids. V dropped 0 bases and J dropped 4; count of bases not matched to a gene: 12. Here the CDR3 reads CASSQEGLRGGRVTGELFF. The CDR3, as DNA: TGTGCCAGCAGCCAAGAGGGCCTGCGGGGGGGCCGGGTCACCGGGGAGCTGTTTTTT.

As for this clonotype: This may be a read error: a much more frequent sequence differs by one nucleotide. The chain employs TRBV3-1 and TRBJ2-3; D is ambiguous. Germline V CDR1 and CDR2: LGHDT, YNNKEL (reference sequence). The CDR3 is 17 amino acids. This chain's CDR3 is CTSSTDPRRRRPDTQYF. The CDR3 DNA follows: TGTACCAGCAGCACCGACCCTCGGCGGAGAAGGCCGGATACGCAGTATTTT.

This clonotype was found once. The rearrangement joins TRBV5-1 to TRBJ2-7, with D unclear. In germline, CDR1 is SGHRS, CDR2 YFSETQ. V lost 5 bases, J lost 2 bases, and 11 bases lay in between. The CDR3 has 13 residues. The CDR3 nucleotides read TGCGCCAGCAGAGCCGACGGCCCCTACGAGCAGTACTTC. This encodes CASRADGPYEQYF.

This clonotype was detected ten times or more. The chain combines TRBV7-2 with TRBJ1-4; 10 bases line up with TRBD1. The CDR3 is made up of 15 amino acids. CDR1 and CDR2 (germline): SGHTA, FQGNSA. The V gene end was trimmed by 1 base and the J gene end by 8 bases; junction bases not matched to a gene: 4. CDR3 bases: TGTGCCAGCAGCTTAGAGGGGACAGGGGCAGAAAAACTGTTTTTT. Translated: CASSLEGTGAEKLFF.

On this clonotype: One end of the junction is discordant with germline, which a read error may explain. The chain has TRBV6-1 and TRBJ2-5; D is possibly TRBD2 (6 bases). This CDR3 region has 14 residues. Germline V lookup: CDR1 MNHNS, CDR2 SASEGT. CDR3 nucleotide sequence: TGTGGCAGCAGTGAACTCGGACCGGACTACAAGCAGTACTTC. Amino acids: CGSSELGPDYKQYF.

This clonotype was found many times. The chain recombines TRBV9 with TRBJ1-6; unclear D gene. With 3 bases removed from V and 15 bases from J, the gap between germline ends came to 13 bases. From germline, CDR1 is SGDLS and CDR2 YYNGEE. The length of the CDR3 is 12 residues. CDR3 in amino acids: CASSANTLHLHF. For the CDR3, the DNA is TGTGCCAGCAGCGCCAATACACTCCACCTCCACTTT.